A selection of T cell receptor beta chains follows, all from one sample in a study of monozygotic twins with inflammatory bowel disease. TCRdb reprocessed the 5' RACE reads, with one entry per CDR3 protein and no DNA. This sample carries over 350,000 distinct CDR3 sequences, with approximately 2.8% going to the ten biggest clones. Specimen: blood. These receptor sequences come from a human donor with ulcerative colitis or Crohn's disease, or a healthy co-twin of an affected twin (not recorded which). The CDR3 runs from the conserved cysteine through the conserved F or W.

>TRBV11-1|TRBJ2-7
CASSQPPGLAESIAYEQYF
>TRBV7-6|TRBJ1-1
CASSPRTGGNTEAFF
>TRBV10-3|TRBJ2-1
CAIRGRMSDEQFF
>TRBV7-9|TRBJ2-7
CASSLARGVRSYEQYF
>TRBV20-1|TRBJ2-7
CSARIVSEQYF
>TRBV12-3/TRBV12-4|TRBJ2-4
CASSFKAARLAKNIQYF
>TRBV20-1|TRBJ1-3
CSARGGGGGQVSGNTIYF
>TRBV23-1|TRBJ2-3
CASSQGSSGGTDTQYF
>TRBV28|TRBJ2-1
CASTSVEDYSYNEQFF
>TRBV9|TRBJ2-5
CASSVALDTGLAGQETQYF
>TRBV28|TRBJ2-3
CASISHAQMWRDTDTQYF